A selection of T cell receptor beta chains follows, all from one sample in a study of blood T cells in healthy people across ages. TCRdb itself ran the 5' RACE reads through MiXCR, one entry per CDR3 protein. The sample holds about 1.6 million distinct CDR3 sequences, around 36% seen once. Sequencing was performed on blood. The receptor set was obtained from a young woman in good health. The CDR3 runs from the conserved cysteine through the conserved F or W. A D gene is named only where the DNA matches it firmly. Size is omitted from some rows. Given values are once, few, many or a class for expanded clones.

D: TRBD1
V: TRBV20-1
J: TRBJ1-2
size: .
CDR3: CSAKDRGRLEGYTF
DNA: TGCAGTGCTAAAGACAGGGGGCGATTAGAGGGCTACACCTTC

D: TRBD1
V: TRBV24-1
J: TRBJ1-2
size: few
CDR3: CATSDRDRVRGYTF
DNA: TGTGCCACCAGTGACCGCGACAGGGTTAGAGGCTACACCTTC

D: TRBD2
V: TRBV11-2
J: TRBJ2-7
size: .
CDR3: CASSFGGSRYEQYF
DNA: TGTGCCAGCAGCTTTGGCGGGAGTAGGTACGAGCAGTACTTC

D: TRBD2
V: TRBV4-1
J: TRBJ2-1
size: .
CDR3: CASSQESSGIADNEQFF
DNA: TGCGCCAGCAGCCAAGAATCTAGCGGAATCGCCGACAATGAGCAGTTCTTC

D: .
V: TRBV20-1
J: TRBJ2-5
size: many
CDR3: CSARDRRAEASTQYF
DNA: TGCAGTGCTAGAGATCGACGGGCCGAAGCCTCGACCCAGTACTTC

D: TRBD2
V: TRBV29-1
J: TRBJ2-3
size: few
CDR3: CSVVPVGLAGTDTQYF
DNA: TGCAGCGTAGTCCCTGTGGGACTAGCGGGCACAGATACGCAGTATTTT

D: .
V: TRBV4-3
J: TRBJ2-7
size: .
CDR3: CASSQDTGRMYEQYF
DNA: TGCGCCAGCAGCCAAGACACAGGACGTATGTACGAGCAGTACTTC

D: .
V: TRBV11-2
J: TRBJ1-5
size: once
CDR3: CASSLGRGIGSNQPQHF
DNA: TGTGCCAGCAGCTTAGGGCGGGGGATCGGGAGCAATCAGCCCCAGCATTTT

D: .
V: TRBV20-1
J: TRBJ1-1
size: .
CDR3: CSARDRGFSGAFF
DNA: TGCAGTGCTAGAGATCGGGGGTTCAGCGGAGCTTTCTTT

D: .
V: TRBV11-2
J: TRBJ2-3
size: .
CDR3: CASTPATSTDTQYF
DNA: TGTGCCAGCACCCCCGCGACTAGCACAGATACGCAGTATTTT

D: TRBD1
V: TRBV18
J: TRBJ1-4
size: .
CDR3: CASSLSTGMEEKLFF
DNA: TGTGCCAGCTCACTATCGACAGGGATGGAGGAAAAACTGTTTTTT

D: .
V: TRBV4-2
J: TRBJ2-3
size: .
CDR3: CASSQEAGKGTDTQYF
DNA: TGTGCCAGCAGCCAAGAGGCCGGGAAGGGCACAGATACGCAGTATTTT

D: .
V: TRBV3-1
J: TRBJ1-1
size: .
CDR3: CASSQVGLNTGAFF
DNA: TGTGCCAGCAGCCAAGTGGGGCTGAACACTGGAGCTTTCTTT

D: TRBD2
V: TRBV4-1
J: TRBJ2-5
size: many
CDR3: CASSQEGLAGTQYF
DNA: TGCGCCAGCAGCCAAGAAGGGCTAGCGGGGACCCAGTACTTC

D: .
V: TRBV6-6
J: TRBJ1-5
size: .
CDR3: CASTLDQGQPQHF
DNA: TGTGCCAGCACCCTAGACCAGGGTCAGCCCCAGCATTTT

D: .
V: TRBV2
J: TRBJ1-2
size: few
CDR3: CASSDQNYGYTF
DNA: TGTGCCAGCAGTGACCAGAACTATGGCTACACCTTC